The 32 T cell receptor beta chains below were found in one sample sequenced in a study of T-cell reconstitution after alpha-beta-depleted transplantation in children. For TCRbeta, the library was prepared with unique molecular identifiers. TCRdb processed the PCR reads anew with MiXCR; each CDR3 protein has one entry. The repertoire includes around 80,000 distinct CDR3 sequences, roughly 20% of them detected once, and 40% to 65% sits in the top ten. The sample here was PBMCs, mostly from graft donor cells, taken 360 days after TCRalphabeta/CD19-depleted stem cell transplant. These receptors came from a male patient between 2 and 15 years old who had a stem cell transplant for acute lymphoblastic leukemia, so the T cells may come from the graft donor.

CDR3 coding DNA: TGTGCCATCAGTCTAGCGGGAGGGGGCAATGAGCAGTTCTTC. It codes for CAISLAGGGNEQFF. The rearrangement links TRBV10-3 to TRBJ2-1; 12 positions match TRBD2. The germline V gene has CDR1 ENHRY and CDR2 SYGVKD. This CDR3 is built from 14 residues. The V and J ends lost 5 bases and 6 bases, in that order; junction bases with no gene match: 2.

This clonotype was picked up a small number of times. CDR3 DNA: TGTGCCAGCAGCGTGGGACAGCAGAGGGAAGAGACCCAGTACTTC. Translation: CASSVGQQREETQYF. The chain recombines TRBV6-1 with TRBJ2-5, with TRBD1 matching 7 bases. V was pared by 6 bases and J by 3 bases, with 10 bases of the junction left unmatched. Germline V lookup: CDR1 MNHNS, CDR2 SASEGT. The CDR3 length is 15 residues.

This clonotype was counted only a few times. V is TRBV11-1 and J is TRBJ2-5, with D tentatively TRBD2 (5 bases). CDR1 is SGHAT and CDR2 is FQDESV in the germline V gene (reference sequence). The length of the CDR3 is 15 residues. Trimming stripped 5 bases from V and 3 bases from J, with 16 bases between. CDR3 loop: CASSTPLADKETQYF. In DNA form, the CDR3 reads TGTGCCAGCAGCACACCTCTAGCAGACAAAGAGACCCAGTACTTC.

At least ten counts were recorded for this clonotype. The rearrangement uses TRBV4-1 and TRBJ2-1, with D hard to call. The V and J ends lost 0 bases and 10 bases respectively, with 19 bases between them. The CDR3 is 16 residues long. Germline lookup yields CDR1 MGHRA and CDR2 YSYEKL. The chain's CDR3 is CASSQEVVTHGREQFF. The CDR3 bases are TGCGCCAGCAGCCAAGAGGTGGTGACCCACGGACGGGAGCAGTTCTTC.

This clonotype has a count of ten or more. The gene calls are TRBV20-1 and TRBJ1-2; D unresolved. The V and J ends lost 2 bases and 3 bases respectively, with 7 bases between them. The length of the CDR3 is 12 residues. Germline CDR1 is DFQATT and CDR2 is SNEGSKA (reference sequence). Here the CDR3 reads CSARRQYYGYTF. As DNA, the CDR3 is TGCAGTGCTAGACGGCAGTACTATGGCTACACCTTC.

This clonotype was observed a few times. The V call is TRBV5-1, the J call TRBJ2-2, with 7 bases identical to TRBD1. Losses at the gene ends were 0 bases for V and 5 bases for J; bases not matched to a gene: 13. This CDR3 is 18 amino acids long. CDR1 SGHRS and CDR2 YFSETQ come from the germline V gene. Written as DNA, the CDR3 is TGCGCCAGCAGCTTGGCCCTTACAGGGGCCTGGAGTACCGGGGAGCTGTTTTTT. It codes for CASSLALTGAWSTGELFF.

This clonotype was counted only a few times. The CDR3 bases are TGCGCCAGCAGCCTGGGATCCAAATCCTACGAGCAGTACTTC. Its protein product is CASSLGSKSYEQYF. The chain employs TRBV5-1 and TRBJ2-7; no clear D. CDR3 length: 14 amino acids. Germline lookup yields CDR1 SGHRS and CDR2 YFSETQ. V was pared by 4 bases and J by 1 base, with 12 bases between.

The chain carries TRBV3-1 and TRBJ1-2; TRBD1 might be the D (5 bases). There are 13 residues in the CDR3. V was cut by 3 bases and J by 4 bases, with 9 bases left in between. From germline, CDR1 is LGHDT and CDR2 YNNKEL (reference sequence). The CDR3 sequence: CASSHGQGYGYTF. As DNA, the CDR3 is TGTGCCAGCAGCCACGGCCAGGGCTATGGCTACACCTTC.

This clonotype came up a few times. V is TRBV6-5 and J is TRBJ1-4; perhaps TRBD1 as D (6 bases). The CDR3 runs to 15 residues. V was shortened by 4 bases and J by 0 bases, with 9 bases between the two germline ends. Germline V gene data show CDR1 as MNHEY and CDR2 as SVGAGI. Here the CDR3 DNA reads TGTGCCAGCAGTTTCGGACAGCCAACTAATGAAAAACTGTTTTTT. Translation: CASSFGQPTNEKLFF.

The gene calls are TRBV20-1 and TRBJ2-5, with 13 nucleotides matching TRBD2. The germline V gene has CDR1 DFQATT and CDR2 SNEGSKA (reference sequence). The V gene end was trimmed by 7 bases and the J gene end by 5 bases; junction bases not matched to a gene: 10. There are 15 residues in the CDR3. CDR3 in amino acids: CSVRTSGRRGETQYF. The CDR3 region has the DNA TGCAGTGTTCGGACTAGCGGGAGAAGGGGGGAGACCCAGTACTTC.

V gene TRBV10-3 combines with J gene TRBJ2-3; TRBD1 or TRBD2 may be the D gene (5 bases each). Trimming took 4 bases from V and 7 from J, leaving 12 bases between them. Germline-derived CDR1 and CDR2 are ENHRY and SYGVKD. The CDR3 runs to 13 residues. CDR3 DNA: TGTGCCATCAGTGGTGGGGGTAGAAATACGCAGTATTTT. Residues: CAISGGGRNTQYF.

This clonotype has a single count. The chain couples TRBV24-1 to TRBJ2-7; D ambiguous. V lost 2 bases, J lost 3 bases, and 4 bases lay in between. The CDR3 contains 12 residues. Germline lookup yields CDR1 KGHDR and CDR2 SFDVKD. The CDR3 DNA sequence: TGTGCCACCAGTGATTCCCACTACGAGCAGTACTTC. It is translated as CATSDSHYEQYF.

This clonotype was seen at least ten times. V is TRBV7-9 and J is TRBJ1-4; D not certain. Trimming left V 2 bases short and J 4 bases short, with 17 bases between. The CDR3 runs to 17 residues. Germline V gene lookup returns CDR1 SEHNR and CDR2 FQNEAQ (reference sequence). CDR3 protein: CASSLLAAAPLNEKLFF. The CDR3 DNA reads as TGTGCCAGCAGCTTACTGGCGGCCGCACCGCTTAATGAAAAACTGTTTTTT. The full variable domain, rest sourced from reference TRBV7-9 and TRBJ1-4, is DTGVSQNPRHKITKRGQNVTFRCDPISEHNRLYWYRQTLGQGPEFLTYFQNEAQLEKSRLLSDRFSAERPKGSFSTLEIQRTEQGDSAMYLCASSLLAAAPLNEKLFFGSGTQLSVL.

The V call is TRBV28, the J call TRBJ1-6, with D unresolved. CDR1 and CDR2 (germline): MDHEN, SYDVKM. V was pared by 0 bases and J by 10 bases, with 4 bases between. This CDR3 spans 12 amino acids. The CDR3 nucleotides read TGTGCCAGCAGTTTATGGAGATCACCCCTCCACTTT. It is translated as CASSLWRSPLHF.

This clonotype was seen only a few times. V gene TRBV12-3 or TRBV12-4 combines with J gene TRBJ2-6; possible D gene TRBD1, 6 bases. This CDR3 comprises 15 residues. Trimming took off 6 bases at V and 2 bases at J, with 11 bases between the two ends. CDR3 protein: CASSYSGAGANVLTF. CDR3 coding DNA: TGTGCCAGCAGCTATTCAGGGGCTGGGGCCAACGTCCTGACTTTC.

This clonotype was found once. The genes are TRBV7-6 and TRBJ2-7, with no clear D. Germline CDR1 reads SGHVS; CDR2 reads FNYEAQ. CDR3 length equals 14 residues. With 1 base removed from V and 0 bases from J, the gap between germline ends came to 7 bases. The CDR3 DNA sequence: TGTGCCAGCAGCTTAGGTCGGAGCTCCTACGAGCAGTACTTC. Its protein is CASSLGRSSYEQYF.

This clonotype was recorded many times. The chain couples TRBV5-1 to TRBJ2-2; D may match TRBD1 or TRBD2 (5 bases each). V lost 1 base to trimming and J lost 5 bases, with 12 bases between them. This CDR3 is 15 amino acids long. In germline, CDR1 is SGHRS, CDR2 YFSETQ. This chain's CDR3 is CASSLFWGSTGELFF. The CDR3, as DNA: TGCGCCAGCAGCTTGTTTTGGGGGAGTACCGGGGAGCTGTTTTTT.

The CDR3 here is CASTTRQGVNTGELFF. The CDR3 nucleotides read TGTGCCAGCACCACAAGACAGGGGGTGAACACCGGGGAGCTGTTTTTT. The rearrangement links TRBV6-1 to TRBJ2-2; 9 nucleotides line up with TRBD1. After removal of 7 bases from V and 1 base from J, the junction contained 7 bases not matched to a gene. CDR3 size: 16 residues. Germline loops: CDR1 MNHNS, CDR2 SASEGT.

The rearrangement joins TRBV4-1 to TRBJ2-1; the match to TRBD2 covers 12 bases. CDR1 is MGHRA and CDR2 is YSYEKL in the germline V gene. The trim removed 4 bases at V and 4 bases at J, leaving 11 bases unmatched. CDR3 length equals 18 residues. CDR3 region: CASSRPGTSGWGYNEQFF. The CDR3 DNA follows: TGCGCCAGCAGCCGTCCCGGGACTAGCGGGTGGGGATACAATGAGCAGTTCTTC.

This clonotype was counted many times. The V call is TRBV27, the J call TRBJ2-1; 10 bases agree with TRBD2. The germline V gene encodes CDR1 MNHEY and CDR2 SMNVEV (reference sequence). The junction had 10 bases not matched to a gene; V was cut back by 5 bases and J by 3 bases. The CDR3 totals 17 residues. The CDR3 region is CASSPPLGLADYNEQFF. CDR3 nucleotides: TGTGCCAGCAGTCCCCCCCTTGGACTAGCGGACTACAATGAGCAGTTCTTC.

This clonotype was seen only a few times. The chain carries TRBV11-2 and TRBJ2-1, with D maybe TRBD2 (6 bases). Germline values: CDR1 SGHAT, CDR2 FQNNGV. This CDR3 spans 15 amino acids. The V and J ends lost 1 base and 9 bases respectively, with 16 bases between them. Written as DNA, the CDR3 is TGTGCCAGCAGCTTAGTAGCGGCTACGCGGGTTGAGCAGTTCTTC. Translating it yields CASSLVAATRVEQFF.

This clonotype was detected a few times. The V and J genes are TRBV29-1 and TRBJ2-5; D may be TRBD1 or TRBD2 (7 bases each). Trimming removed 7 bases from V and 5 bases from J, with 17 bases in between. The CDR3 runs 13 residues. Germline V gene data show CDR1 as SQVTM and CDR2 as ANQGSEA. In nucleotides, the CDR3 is TGCAGCGCTAGCAGGGGGGGCTATGAGACCCAGTACTTC. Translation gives CSASRGGYETQYF.

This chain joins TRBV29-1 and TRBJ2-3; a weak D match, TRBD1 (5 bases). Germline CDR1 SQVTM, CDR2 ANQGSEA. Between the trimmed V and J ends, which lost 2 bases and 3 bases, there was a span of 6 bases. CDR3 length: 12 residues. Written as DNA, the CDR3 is TGCAGCGTTGAATACAGGACAGATACGCAGTATTTT. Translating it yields CSVEYRTDTQYF.

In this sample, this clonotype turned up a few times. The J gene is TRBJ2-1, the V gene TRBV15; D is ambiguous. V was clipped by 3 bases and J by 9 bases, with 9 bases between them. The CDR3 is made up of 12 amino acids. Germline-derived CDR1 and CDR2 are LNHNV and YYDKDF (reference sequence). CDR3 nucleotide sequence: TGTGCCACCAGCAGTGCTCTTACTGAGCAGTTCTTC. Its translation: CATSSALTEQFF.

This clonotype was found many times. This chain's CDR3 is CAIQREALYNEQFF. The CDR3 DNA sequence: TGTGCCATACAGCGGGAGGCCCTCTACAATGAGCAGTTCTTC. V is TRBV10-3 and J is TRBJ2-1; 9 bases align to TRBD2. Germline trimming cut 9 bases from V and 3 bases from J; bases unmatched to any gene: 6. Germline V gives CDR1 ENHRY, CDR2 SYGVKD. The CDR3 sequence is 14 residues long.

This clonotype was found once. CDR3 protein: CASSATSRGAPLEQYF. DNA of the CDR3: TGTGCCAGCAGTGCCACATCGAGAGGGGCGCCCTTGGAGCAGTACTTC. The chain carries TRBV2 and TRBJ2-7, with D perhaps TRBD1 or TRBD2 (5 bases each). The germline V gene has CDR1 SNHLY and CDR2 FYNNEI. The CDR3 contains 16 residues. The V and J ends lost 4 bases and 7 bases respectively, with 23 bases between them.

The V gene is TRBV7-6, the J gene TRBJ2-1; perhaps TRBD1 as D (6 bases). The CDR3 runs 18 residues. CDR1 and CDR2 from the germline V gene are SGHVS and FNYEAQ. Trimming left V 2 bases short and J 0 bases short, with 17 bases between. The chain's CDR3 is CASSLWPRGKSSYNEQFF. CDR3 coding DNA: TGTGCCAGCAGCTTATGGCCGAGGGGGAAGAGCTCCTACAATGAGCAGTTCTTC.

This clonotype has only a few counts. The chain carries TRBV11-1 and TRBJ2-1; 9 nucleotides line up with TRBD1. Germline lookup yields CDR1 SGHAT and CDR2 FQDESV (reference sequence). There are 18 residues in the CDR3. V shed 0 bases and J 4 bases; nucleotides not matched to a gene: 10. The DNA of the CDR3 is TGTGCCAGCAGCTTAGCGCGTCAAAGGACAGGGGCGTACAATGAGCAGTTCTTC. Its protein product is CASSLARQRTGAYNEQFF.

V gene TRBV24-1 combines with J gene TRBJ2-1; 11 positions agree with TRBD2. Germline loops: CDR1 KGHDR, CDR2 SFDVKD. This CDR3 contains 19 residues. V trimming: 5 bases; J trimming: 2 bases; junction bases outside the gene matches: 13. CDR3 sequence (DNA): TGTGCCACCAGTGGCCCCCAATCCTCTAGCGGGAGGACCTACAATGAGCAGTTCTTC. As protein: CATSGPQSSSGRTYNEQFF.

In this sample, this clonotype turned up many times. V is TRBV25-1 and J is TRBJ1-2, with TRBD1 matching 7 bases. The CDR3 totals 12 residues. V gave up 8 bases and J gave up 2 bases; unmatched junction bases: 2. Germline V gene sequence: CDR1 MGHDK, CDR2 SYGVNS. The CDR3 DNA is TGTGCCAGCGGGGACAGAAACTATGGCTACACCTTC. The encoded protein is CASGDRNYGYTF.

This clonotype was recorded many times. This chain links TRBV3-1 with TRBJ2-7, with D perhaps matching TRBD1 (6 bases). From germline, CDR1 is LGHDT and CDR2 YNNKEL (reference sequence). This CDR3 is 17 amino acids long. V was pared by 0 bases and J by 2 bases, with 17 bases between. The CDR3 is CASSQDFPDSSPYEQYF. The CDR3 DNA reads TGTGCCAGCAGCCAAGACTTTCCGGACAGTTCCCCCTACGAGCAGTACTTC.

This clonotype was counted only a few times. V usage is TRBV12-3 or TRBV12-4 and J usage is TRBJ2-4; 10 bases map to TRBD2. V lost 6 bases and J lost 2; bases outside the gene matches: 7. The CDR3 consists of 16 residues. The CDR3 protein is CASSHLAGASKNIQYF. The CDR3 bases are TGTGCCAGCAGCCACCTAGCGGGAGCCTCCAAAAACATTCAGTACTTC.